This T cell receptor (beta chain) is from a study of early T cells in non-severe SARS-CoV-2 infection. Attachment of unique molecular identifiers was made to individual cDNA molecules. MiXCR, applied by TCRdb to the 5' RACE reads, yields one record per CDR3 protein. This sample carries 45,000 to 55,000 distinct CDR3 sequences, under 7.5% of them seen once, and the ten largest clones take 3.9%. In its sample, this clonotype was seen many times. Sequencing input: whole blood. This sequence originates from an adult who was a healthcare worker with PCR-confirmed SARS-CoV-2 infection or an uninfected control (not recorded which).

The CDR3 sequence is CASSSGGTYTEAFF. As DNA, the CDR3 is TGTGCCAGCAGCTCCGGGGGGACTTACACTGAAGCTTTCTTT. The rearrangement joins TRBV7-6 to TRBJ1-1, with a weak D call TRBD1 (5 bases). Germline loops: CDR1 SGHVS, CDR2 FNYEAQ. The CDR3 runs to 14 residues. V was trimmed by 4 bases and J by 3 bases, leaving 12 bases between them.